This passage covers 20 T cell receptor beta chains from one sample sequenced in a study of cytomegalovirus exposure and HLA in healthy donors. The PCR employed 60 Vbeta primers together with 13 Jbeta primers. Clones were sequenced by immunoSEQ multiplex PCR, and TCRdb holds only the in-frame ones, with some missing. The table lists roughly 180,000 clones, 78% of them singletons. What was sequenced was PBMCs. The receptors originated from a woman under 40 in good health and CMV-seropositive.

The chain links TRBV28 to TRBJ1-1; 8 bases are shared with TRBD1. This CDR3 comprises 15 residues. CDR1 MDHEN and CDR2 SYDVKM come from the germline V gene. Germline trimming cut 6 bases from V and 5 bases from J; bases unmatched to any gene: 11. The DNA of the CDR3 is TGTGCCAGCAGACAGAACGGACAGGGCGAGACTGAAGCTTTCTTT. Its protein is CASRQNGQGETEAFF. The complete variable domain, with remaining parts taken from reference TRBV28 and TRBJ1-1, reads DVKVTQSSRYLVKRTGEKVFLECVQDMDHENMFWYRQDPGLGLRLIYFSYDVKMKEKGDIPEGYSVSREKKERFSLILESASTNQTSMYLCASRQNGQGETEAFFGQGTRLTVV.

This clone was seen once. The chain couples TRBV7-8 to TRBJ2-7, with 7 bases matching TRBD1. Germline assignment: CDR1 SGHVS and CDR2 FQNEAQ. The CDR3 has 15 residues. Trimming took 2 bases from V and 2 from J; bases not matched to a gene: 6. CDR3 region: CASSLRGQVTYEQYF. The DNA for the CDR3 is TGTGCCAGCAGCTTAAGAGGACAGGTTACCTACGAGCAGTACTTC. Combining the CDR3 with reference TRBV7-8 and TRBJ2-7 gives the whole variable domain GAGVSQSPRYKVAKRGQDVALRCDPISGHVSLFWYQQALGQGPEFLTYFQNEAQLDKSGLPSDRFFAERPEGSVSTLKIQRTQQEDSAVYLCASSLRGQVTYEQYFGPGTRLTVT.

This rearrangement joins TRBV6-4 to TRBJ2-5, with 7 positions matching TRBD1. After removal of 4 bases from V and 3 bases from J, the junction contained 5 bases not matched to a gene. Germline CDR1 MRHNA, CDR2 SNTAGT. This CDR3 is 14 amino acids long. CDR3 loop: CASSVQGVEETQYF. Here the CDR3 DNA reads TGTGCCAGCAGTGTTCAGGGGGTTGAAGAGACCCAGTACTTC.

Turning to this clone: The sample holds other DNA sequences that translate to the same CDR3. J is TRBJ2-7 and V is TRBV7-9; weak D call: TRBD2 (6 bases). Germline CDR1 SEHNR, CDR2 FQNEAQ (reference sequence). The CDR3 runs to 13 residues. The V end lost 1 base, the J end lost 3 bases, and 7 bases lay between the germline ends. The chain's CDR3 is CASSLVGGYEQYF. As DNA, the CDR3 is TGTGCCAGCAGCTTAGTGGGGGGCTACGAGCAGTACTTC.

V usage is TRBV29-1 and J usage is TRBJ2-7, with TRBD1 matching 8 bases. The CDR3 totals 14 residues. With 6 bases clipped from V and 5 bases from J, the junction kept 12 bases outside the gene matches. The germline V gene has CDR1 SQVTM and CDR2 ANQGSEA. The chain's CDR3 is CSVMAGTGGDEQYF. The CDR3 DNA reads TGCAGCGTGATGGCCGGGACAGGCGGCGACGAGCAGTACTTC.

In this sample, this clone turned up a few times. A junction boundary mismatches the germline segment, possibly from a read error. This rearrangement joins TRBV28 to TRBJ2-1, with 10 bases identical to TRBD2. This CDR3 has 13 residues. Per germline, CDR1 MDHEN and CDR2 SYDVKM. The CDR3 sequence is CASRLAPGLACLF. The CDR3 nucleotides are TGTGCCAGCAGATTAGCACCGGGACTAGCGTGCCTCTTC.

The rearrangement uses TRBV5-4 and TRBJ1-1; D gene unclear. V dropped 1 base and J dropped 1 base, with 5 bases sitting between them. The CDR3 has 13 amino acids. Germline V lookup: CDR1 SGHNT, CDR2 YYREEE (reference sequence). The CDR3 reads CASSLTQNTEAFF. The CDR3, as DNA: TGTGCCAGCAGCTTGACACAGAACACTGAAGCTTTCTTT.

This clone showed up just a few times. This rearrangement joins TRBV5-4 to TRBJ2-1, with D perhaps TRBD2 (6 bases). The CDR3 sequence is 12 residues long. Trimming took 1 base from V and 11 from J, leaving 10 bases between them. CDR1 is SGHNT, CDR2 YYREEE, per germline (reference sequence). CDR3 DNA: TGTGCCAGCAGCTTGCAGGCGGGGAAGCAGTTCTTC. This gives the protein CASSLQAGKQFF. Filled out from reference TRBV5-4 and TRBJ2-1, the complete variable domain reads ETGVTQSPTHLIKTRGQQVTLRCSSQSGHNTVSWYQQALGQGPQFIFQYYREEENGRGNFPPRFSGLQFPNYSSELNVNALELDDSALYLCASSLQAGKQFFGPGTRLTVL.

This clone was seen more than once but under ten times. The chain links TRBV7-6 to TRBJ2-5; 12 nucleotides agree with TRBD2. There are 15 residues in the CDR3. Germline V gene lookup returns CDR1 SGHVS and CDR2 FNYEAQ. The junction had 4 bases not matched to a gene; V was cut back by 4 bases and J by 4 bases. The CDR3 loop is CASSSLAGGLETQYF. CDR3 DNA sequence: TGTGCCAGCAGCTCCCTAGCGGGGGGGCTAGAGACCCAGTACTTC.

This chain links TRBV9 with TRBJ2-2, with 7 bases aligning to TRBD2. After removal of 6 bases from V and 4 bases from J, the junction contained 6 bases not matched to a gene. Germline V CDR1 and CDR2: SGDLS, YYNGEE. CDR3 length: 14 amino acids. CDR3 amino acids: CASMGGSVTGELFF. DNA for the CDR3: TGTGCCAGCATGGGCGGGAGTGTCACCGGGGAGCTGTTTTTT.

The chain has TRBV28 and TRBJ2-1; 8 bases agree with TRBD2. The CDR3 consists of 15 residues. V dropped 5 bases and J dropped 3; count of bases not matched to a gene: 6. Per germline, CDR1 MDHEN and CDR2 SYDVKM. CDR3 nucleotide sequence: TGTGCCAGCAGTCCTATTAGCGGGAACTACAATGAGCAGTTCTTC. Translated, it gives CASSPISGNYNEQFF.

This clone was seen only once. For the CDR3, the DNA is TGTGCCAGCAGTTTCCCCCCCCTAGCGAGCACCGGGGAGCTGTTTTTT. As protein: CASSFPPLASTGELFF. The rearrangement links TRBV7-8 to TRBJ2-2, with D possibly TRBD2 on 6 matching bases. V lost 6 bases to trimming and J lost 4 bases, with 18 bases between them. From germline, CDR1 is SGHVS and CDR2 FQNEAQ. CDR3 length equals 16 residues.

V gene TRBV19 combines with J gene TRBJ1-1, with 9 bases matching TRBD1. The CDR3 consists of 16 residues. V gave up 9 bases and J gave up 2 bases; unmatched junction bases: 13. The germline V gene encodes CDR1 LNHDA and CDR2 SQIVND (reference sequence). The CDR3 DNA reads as TGTGCCAGCCAGCCGCTTGGGACAGGGACAAACACTGAAGCTTTCTTT. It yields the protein CASQPLGTGTNTEAFF.

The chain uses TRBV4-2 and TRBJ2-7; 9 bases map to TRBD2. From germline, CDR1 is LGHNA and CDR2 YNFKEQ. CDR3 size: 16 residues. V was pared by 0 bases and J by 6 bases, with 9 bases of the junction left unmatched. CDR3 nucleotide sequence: TGTGCCAGCAGCCAAGAATGGGGGGGACTAGCTGCCGAGCAGTACTTC. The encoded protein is CASSQEWGGLAAEQYF.

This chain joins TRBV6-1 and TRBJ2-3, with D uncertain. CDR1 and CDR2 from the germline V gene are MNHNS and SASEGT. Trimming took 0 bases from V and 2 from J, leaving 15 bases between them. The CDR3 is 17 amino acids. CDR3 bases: TGTGCCAGCAGTGAAGCGATTGGCGGCATTCTCACAGATACGCAGTATTTT. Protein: CASSEAIGGILTDTQYF.

The CDR3 nucleotides are TGTGCCAGCAGCTTGGCGGGACAGGGGATTAGTGAGCAGTTCTTC. It encodes CASSLAGQGISEQFF. The chain employs TRBV5-6 and TRBJ2-1; 10 bases are shared with TRBD1. V shed 0 bases and J 9 bases; nucleotides not matched to a gene: 6. CDR3 length equals 15 residues. Germline V CDR1 and CDR2: SGHDT, YYEEEE. Together with reference TRBV5-6 and TRBJ2-1, the CDR3 gives the full variable domain: DAGVTQSPTHLIKTRGQQVTLRCSPKSGHDTVSWYQQALGQGPQFIFQYYEEEERQRGNFPDRFSGHQFPNYSSELNVNALLLGDSALYLCASSLAGQGISEQFFGPGTRLTVL.

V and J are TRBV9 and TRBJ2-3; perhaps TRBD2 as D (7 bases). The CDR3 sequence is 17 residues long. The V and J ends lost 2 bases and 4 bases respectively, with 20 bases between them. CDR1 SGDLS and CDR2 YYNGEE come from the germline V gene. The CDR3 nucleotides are TGTGCCAGCAGCGTCCCTCGGCGCGGGGGCCGGTCAGATACGCAGTATTTT. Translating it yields CASSVPRRGGRSDTQYF. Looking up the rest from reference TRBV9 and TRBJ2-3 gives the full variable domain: DSGVTQTPKHLITATGQRVTLRCSPRSGDLSVYWYQQSLDQGLQFLIQYYNGEERAKGNILERFSAQQFPDLHSELNLSSLELGDSALYFCASSVPRRGGRSDTQYFGPGTRLTVL.

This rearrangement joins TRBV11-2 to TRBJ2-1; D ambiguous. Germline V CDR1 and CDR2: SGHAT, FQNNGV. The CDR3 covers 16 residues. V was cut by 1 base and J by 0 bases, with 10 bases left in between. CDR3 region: CASSLGGGSSYNEQFF. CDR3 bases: TGTGCCAGCAGCTTAGGCGGCGGAAGCTCCTACAATGAGCAGTTCTTC.

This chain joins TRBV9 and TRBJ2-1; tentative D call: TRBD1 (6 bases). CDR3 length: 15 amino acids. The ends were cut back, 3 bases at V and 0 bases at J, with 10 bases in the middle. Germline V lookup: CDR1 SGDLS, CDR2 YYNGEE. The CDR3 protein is CASSGRGNSYNEQFF. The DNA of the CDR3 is TGTGCCAGCAGCGGTAGGGGGAACTCCTACAATGAGCAGTTCTTC.

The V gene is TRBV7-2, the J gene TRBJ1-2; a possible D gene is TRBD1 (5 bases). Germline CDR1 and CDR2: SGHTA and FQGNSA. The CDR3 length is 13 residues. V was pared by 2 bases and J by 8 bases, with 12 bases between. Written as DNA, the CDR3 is TGTGCCAGCAGCTTACAGGGCCAAGGGGGCTACACCTTC. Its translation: CASSLQGQGGYTF.